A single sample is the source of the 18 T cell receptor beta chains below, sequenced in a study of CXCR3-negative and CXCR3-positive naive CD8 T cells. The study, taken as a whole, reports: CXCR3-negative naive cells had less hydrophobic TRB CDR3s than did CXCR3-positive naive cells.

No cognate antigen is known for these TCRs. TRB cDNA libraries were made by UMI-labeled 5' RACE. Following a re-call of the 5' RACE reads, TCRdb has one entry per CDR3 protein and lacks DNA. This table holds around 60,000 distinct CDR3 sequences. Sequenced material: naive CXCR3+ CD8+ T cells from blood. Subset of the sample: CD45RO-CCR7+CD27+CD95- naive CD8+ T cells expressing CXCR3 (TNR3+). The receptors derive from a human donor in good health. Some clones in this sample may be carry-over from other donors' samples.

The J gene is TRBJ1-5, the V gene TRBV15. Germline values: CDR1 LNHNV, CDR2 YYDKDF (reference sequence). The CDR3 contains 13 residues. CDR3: CATSRDPPKPQHF. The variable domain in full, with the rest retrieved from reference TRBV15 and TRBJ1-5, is DAMVIQNPRYQVTQFGKPVTLSCSQTLNHNVMYWYQQKSSQAPKLLFHYYDKDFNNEADTPDNFQSRRPNTSFCFLDIRSPGLGDTAMYLCATSRDPPKPQHFGDGTRLSIL.

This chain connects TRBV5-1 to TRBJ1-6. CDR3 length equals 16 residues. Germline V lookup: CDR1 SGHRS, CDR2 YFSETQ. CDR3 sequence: CASSLRTARENSPLHF.

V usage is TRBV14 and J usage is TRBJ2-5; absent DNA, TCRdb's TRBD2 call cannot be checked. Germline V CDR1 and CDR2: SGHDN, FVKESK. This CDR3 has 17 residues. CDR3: CASSQESLGLYQETQYF.

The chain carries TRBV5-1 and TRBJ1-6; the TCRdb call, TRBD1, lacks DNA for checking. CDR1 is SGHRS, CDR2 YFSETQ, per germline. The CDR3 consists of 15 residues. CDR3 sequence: CASSLAAGAREALHF.

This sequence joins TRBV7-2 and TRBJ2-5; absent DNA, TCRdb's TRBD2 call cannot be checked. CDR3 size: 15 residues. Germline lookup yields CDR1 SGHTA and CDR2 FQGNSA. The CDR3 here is CASSLHLTSGETQYF. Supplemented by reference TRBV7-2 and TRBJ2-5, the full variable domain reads GAGVSQSPSNKVTEKGKDVELRCDPISGHTALYWYRQSLGQGLEFLIYFQGNSAPDKSGLPSDRFSAERTGGSVSTLTIQRTQQEDSAVYLCASSLHLTSGETQYFGPGTRLLVL.

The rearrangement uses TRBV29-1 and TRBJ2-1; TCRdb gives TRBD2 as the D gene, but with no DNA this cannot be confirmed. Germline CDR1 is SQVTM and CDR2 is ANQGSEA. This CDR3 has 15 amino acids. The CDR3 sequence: CSAMPGTHSYNEQFF.

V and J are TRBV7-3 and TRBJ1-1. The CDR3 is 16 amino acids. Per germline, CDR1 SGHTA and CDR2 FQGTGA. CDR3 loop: CASSLGGPQARTEAFF.

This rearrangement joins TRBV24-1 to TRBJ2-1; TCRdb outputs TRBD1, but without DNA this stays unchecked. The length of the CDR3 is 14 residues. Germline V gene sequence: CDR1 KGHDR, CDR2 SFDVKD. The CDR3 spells CATSDLEPGSEQFF.

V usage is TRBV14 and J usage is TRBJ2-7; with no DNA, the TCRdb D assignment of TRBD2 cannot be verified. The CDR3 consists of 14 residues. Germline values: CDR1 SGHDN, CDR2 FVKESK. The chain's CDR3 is CASSPRPSGLEQYF.

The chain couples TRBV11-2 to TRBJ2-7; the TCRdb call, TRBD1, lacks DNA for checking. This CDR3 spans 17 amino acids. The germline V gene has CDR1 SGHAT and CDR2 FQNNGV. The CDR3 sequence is CASSSTIPGQGAYEQYF.

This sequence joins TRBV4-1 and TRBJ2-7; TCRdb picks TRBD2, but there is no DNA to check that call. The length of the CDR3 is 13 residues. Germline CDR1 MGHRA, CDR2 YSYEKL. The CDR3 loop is CASSPDSSYEQYF.

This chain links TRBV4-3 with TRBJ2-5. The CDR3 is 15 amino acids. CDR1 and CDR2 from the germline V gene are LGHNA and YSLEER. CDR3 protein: CASSQDLGSQETQYF.

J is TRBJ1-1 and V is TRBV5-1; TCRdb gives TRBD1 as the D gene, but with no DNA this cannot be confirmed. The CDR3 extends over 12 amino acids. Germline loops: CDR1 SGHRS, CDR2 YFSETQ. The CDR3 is CASSLTGTEAFF. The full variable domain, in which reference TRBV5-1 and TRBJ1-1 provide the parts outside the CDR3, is KAGVTQTPRYLIKTRGQQVTLSCSPISGHRSVSWYQQTPGQGLQFLFEYFSETQRNKGNFPGRFSGRQFSNSRSEMNVSTLELGDSALYLCASSLTGTEAFFGQGTRLTVV.

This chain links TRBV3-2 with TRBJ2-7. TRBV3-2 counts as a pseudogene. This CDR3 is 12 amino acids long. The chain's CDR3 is CASSEPSYEQYF.

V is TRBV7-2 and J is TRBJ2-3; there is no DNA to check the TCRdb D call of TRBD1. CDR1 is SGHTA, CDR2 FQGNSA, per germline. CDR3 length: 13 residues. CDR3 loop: CASSPLSGNTQYF.

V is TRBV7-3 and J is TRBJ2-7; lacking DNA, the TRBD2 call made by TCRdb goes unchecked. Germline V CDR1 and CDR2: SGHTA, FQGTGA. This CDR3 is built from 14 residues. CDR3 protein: CASSSGLEIREQYF.

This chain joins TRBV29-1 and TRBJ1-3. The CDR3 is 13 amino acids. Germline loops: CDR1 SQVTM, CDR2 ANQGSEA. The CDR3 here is CSVGGYSGNTIYF.

Here the CDR3 reads CASSSARRAGIYNEQFF. This sequence joins TRBV13 and TRBJ2-1; the TRBD2 assignment by TCRdb is unverifiable without DNA. The CDR3 sequence is 17 residues long. Germline V gene lookup returns CDR1 PRHDT and CDR2 FYEKMQ (reference sequence). Full variable domain (rest looked up from reference TRBV13 and TRBJ2-1): AAGVIQSPRHLIKEKRETATLKCYPIPRHDTVYWYQQGPGQDPQFLISFYEKMQSDKGSIPDRFSAQQFSDYHSELNMSSLELGDSALYFCASSSARRAGIYNEQFFGPGTRLTVL.